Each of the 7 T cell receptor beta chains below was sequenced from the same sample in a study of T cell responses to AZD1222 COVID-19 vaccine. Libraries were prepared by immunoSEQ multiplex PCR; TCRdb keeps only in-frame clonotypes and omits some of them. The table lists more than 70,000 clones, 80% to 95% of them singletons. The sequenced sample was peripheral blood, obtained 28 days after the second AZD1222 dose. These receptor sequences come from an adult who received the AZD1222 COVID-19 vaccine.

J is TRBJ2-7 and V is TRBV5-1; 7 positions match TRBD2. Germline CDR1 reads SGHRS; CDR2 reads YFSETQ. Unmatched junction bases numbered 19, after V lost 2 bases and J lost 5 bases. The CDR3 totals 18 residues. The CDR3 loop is CASSLGSGIATRSHEQYF. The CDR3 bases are TGCGCCAGCAGCTTAGGGAGCGGGATTGCGACGAGATCCCACGAGCAGTACTTC.

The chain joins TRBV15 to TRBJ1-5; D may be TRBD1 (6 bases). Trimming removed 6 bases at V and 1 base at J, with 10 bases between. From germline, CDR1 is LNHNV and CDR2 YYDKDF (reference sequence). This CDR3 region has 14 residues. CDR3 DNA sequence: TGTGCCACCAGTAAGGGGGGAAGCAATCAGCCCCAGCATTTT. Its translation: CATSKGGSNQPQHF.

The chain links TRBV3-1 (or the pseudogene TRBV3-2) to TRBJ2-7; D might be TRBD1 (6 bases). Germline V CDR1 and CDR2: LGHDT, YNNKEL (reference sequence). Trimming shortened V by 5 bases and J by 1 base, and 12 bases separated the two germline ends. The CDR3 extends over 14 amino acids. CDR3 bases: TGTGCCAGCAGCGAACTCAGGGGTTCCTACGAGCAGTACTTC. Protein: CASSELRGSYEQYF.

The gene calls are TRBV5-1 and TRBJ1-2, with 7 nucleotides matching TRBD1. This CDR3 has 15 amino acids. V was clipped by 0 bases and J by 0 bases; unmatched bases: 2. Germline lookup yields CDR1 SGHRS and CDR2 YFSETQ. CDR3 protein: CASSLAGTANYGYTF. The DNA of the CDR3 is TGCGCCAGCAGCTTGGCAGGGACAGCTAACTATGGCTACACCTTC.

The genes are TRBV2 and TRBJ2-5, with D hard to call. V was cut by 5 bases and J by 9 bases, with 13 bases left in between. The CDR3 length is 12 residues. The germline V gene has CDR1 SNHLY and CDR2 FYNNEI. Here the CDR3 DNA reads TGTGCCAGCAGTAACCCAACGCTGTCCCAGTACTTC. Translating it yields CASSNPTLSQYF.

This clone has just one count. Here the CDR3 reads CASSWTPPPDTQYF. DNA for the CDR3: TGTGCCAGCAGCTGGACTCCTCCGCCAGATACGCAGTATTTT. The chain joins TRBV7-2 to TRBJ2-3; TRBD2 might be the D (5 bases). This CDR3 region has 14 residues. V dropped 4 bases and J dropped 4 bases, with 12 bases sitting between them. CDR1 SGHTA and CDR2 FQGNSA come from the germline V gene.

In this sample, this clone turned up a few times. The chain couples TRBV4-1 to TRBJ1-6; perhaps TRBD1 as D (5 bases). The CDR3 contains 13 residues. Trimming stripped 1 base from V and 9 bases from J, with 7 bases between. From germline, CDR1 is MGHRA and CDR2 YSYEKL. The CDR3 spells CASSQATVSPLHF. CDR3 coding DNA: TGCGCCAGCAGCCAAGCGACAGTTTCACCCCTCCACTTT.